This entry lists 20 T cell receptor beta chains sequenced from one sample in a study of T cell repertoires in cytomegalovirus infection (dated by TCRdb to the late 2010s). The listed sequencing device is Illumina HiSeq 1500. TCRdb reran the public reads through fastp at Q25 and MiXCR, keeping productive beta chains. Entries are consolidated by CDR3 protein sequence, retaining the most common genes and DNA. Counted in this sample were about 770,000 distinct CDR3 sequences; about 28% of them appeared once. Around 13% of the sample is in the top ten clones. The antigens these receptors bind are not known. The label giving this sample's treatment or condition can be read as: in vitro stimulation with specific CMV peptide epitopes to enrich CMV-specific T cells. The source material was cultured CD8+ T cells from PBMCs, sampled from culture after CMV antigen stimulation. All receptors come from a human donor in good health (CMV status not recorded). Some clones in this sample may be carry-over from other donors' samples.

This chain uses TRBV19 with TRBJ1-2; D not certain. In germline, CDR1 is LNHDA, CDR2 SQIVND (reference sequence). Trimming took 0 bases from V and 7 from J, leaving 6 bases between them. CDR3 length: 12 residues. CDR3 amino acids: CASSIDGFGYTF. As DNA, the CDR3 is TGTGCCAGTAGTATAGACGGGTTTGGCTACACCTTC. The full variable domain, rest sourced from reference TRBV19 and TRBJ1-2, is DGGITQSPKYLFRKEGQNVTLSCEQNLNHDAMYWYRQDPGQGLRLIYYSQIVNDFQKGDIAEGYSVSREKKESFPLTVTSAQKNPTAFYLCASSIDGFGYTFGSGTRLTVV.

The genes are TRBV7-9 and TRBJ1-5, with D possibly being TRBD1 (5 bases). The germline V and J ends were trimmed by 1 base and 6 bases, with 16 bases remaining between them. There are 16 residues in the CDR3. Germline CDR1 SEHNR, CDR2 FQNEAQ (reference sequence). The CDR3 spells CASSLEGLGSGQPQHF. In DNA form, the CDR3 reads TGTGCCAGCAGCTTAGAGGGGTTGGGGTCCGGTCAGCCCCAGCATTTT.

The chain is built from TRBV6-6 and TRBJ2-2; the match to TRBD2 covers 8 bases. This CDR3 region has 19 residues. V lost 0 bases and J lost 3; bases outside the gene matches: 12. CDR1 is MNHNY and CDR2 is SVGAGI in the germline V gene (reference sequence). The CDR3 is CASSYSMGRGGRYTGELFF. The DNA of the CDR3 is TGTGCCAGCAGTTACTCGATGGGTCGGGGGGGCCGATACACCGGGGAGCTGTTTTTT.

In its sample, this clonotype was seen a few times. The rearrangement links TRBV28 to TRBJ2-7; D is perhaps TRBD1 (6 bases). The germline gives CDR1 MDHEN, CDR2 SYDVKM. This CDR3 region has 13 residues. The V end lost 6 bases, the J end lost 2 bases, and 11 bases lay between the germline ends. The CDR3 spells CASRGGLPYEQYF. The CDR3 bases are TGTGCCAGCAGAGGGGGTCTGCCCTACGAGCAGTACTTC.

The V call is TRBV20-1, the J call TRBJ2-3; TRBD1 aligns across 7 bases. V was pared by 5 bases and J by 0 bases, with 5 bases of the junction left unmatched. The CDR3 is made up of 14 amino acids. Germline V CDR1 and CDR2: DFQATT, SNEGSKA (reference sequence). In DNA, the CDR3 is TGCAGTGCTTCGGACAGGCCCAGCACAGATACGCAGTATTTT. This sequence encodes CSASDRPSTDTQYF.

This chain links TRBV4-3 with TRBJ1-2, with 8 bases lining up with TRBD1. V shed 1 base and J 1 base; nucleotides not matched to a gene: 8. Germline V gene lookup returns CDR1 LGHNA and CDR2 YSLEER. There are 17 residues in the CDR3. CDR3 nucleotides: TGCGCCAGCAGCCAAGGGGACAGGCGAGTTGGTAACTATGGCTACACCTTC. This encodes CASSQGDRRVGNYGYTF.

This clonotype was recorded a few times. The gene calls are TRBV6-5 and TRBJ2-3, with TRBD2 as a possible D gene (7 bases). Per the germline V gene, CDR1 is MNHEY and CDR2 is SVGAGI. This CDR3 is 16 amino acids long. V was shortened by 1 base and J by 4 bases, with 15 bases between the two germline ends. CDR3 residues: CASSYWWGGIADTQYF. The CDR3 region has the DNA TGTGCCAGCAGTTACTGGTGGGGGGGCATCGCAGATACGCAGTATTTT.

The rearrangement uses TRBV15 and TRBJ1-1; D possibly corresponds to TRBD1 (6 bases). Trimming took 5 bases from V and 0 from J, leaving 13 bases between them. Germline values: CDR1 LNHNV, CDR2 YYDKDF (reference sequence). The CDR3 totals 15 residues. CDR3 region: CATSFRGGLNTEAFF. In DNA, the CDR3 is TGTGCCACCAGCTTCCGAGGGGGACTGAACACTGAAGCTTTCTTT.

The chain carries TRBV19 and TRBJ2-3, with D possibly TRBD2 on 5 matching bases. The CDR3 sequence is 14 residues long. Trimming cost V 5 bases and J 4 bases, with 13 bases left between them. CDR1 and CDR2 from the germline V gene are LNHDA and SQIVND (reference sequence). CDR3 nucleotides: TGTGCCAGTAGTGCCACTAGGAGAGCAGATACGCAGTATTTT. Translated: CASSATRRADTQYF.

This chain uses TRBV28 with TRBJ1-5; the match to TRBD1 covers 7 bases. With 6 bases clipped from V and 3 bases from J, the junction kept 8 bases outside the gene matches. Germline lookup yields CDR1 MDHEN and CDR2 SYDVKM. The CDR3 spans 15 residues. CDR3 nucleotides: TGTGCCAGCAGACCCGACAGGGCGCACAATCAGCCCCAGCATTTT. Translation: CASRPDRAHNQPQHF.

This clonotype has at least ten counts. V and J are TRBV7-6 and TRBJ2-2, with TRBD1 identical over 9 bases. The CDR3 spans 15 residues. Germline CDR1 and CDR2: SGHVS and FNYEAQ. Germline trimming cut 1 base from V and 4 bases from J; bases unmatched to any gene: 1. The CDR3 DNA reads TGTGCCAGCAGCTTAGGGACAGGGGCCACCGGGGAGCTGTTTTTT. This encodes CASSLGTGATGELFF.

CDR3 in DNA: TGTGCCAGCAGCCAGGGACCAAACTACAATGAGCAGTTCTTC. It translates to CASSQGPNYNEQFF. The chain recombines TRBV13 with TRBJ2-1, with D possibly being TRBD1 or TRBD2 (5 bases each). Looked up from germline, CDR1 is PRHDT and CDR2 is FYEKMQ (reference sequence). V was clipped by 5 bases and J by 3 bases, with 11 bases between them. The CDR3 is 14 amino acids.

The CDR3 region has the DNA TGTGCCAGCAGCTTAGGACACAACAATGAGCAGTTCTTC. Translated, it gives CASSLGHNNEQFF. The chain links TRBV7-9 to TRBJ2-1; D is unresolved. Germline V gives CDR1 SEHNR, CDR2 FQNEAQ (reference sequence). The germline V and J ends were trimmed by 1 base and 5 bases, with 6 bases remaining between them. The CDR3 runs 13 residues. The entire variable domain, with the rest obtained from reference TRBV7-9 and TRBJ2-1, is as follows: DTGVSQNPRHKITKRGQNVTFRCDPISEHNRLYWYRQTLGQGPEFLTYFQNEAQLEKSRLLSDRFSAERPKGSFSTLEIQRTEQGDSAMYLCASSLGHNNEQFFGPGTRLTVL.

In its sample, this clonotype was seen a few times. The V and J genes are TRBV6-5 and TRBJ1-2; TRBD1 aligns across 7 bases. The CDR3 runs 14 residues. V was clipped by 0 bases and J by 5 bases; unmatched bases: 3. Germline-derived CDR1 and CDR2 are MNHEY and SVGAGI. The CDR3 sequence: CASSYSDRAYGYTF. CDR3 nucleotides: TGTGCCAGCAGTTACTCTGACAGGGCATATGGCTACACCTTC.

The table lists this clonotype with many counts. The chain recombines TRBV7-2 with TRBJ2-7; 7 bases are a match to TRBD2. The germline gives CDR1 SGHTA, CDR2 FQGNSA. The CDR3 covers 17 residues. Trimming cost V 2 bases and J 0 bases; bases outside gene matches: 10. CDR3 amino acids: CASSLQPGLAVSYEQYF. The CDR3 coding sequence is TGTGCCAGCAGCTTACAGCCGGGGCTAGCGGTCTCCTACGAGCAGTACTTC.

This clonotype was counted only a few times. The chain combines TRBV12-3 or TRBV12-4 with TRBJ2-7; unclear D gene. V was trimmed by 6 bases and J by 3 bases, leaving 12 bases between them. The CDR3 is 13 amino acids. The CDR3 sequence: CASSLGEVYEQYF. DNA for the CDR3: TGTGCCAGCAGCCTGGGCGAGGTCTACGAGCAGTACTTC.

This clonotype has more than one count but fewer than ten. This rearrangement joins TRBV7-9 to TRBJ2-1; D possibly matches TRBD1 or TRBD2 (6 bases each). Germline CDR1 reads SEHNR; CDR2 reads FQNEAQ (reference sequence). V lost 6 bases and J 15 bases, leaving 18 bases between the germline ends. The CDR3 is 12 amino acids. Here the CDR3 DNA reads TGTGCCAGCAGACCCGGAGGGGGATATTGGTTCTTC. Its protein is CASRPGGGYWFF.

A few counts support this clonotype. The CDR3 nucleotides read TGCGCCAGCAGTTCCTCTTGGGCTAAAGGAGGACGCTCTGGAAACACCATATATTTT. Encoded protein: CASSSSWAKGGRSGNTIYF. The V gene is TRBV23-1, the J gene TRBJ1-3; D gene unclear. TRBV23-1 is given ORF status, its function remaining uncertain. This CDR3 comprises 19 residues. V was pared by 5 bases and J by 0 bases, with 23 bases between.

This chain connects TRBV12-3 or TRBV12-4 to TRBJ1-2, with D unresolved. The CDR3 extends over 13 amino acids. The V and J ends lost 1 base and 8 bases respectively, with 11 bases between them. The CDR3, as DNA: TGTGCCAGCAGTTTAGGGCTCACCCGGGGCTACACCTTC. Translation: CASSLGLTRGYTF.

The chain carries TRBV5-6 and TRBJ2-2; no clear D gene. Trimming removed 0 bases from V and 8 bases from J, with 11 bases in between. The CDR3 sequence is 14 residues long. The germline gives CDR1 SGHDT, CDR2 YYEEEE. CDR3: CASSLGSESGELFF. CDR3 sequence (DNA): TGTGCCAGCAGCTTGGGGTCTGAGTCAGGGGAGCTGTTTTTT.